The 7 T cell receptor beta chains reported below all come from one sample, sequenced in a study of T cell changes during pregnancy in multiple sclerosis. Sequencing used immunoSEQ multiplex PCR; TCRdb keeps in-frame clones, though not all of them. The sample yields over 40,000 clones, about 90% seen once. The input for sequencing was peripheral blood, taken in the first trimester of pregnancy. These receptors originate from a female donor in good health, enrolled as a control in a pregnancy study.

The rearrangement joins TRBV11-3 to TRBJ2-3; TRBD2 matches at 9 bases. The CDR3 extends over 16 amino acids. Unmatched junction bases numbered 11, after V lost 4 bases and J lost 6 bases. CDR1 and CDR2 (germline): SGHNT, YENEEA. CDR3 sequence reads: CASSSIAGVVSDTQYF. CDR3 bases: TGTGCCAGCAGCTCGATAGCGGGAGTTGTCTCGGATACGCAGTATTTT.

The chain employs TRBV5-1 and TRBJ2-1; 11 bases line up with TRBD1. CDR3 size: 18 residues. The trim removed 0 bases at V and 7 bases at J, leaving 12 bases unmatched. CDR1 SGHRS and CDR2 YFSETQ come from the germline V gene. CDR3 amino acids: CASSLVGTGGSFGNEQFF. The CDR3 nucleotides are TGCGCCAGCAGCTTGGTCGGGACAGGGGGATCTTTTGGGAATGAGCAGTTCTTC.

This chain uses TRBV6-1 with TRBJ2-7; 8 nucleotides agree with TRBD1. The CDR3 runs to 15 residues. V lost 6 bases and J lost 1; bases outside the gene matches: 8. Per the germline V gene, CDR1 is MNHNS and CDR2 is SASEGT. CDR3 loop: CASRSWTGKSYEQYF. In nucleotides, the CDR3 is TGTGCCAGCAGGAGTTGGACAGGGAAATCCTACGAGCAGTACTTC.

The chain uses TRBV9 and TRBJ2-4, with D unclear. The CDR3 spans 14 residues. The germline V gene has CDR1 SGDLS and CDR2 YYNGEE. Trimming took 0 bases from V and 4 from J, leaving 8 bases between them. The CDR3 bases are TGTGCCAGCAGCGTAGCTCCGGTAAAAAACATTCAGTACTTC. Protein: CASSVAPVKNIQYF.

This clone has just one count. This sequence joins TRBV18 and TRBJ2-7; tentative D call: TRBD2 (5 bases). The CDR3 runs to 14 residues. Trimming removed 0 bases at V and 7 bases at J, with 13 bases between. Germline V CDR1 and CDR2: KGHSH, LQKENI. The CDR3 region is CASSPPSSAWEQYF. The CDR3 DNA follows: TGTGCCAGCTCACCACCGAGTAGCGCTTGGGAGCAGTACTTC.

The V gene is TRBV6-1, the J gene TRBJ2-7; D call uncertain. This CDR3 contains 14 residues. Germline assignment: CDR1 MNHNS and CDR2 SASEGT. V was cut by 3 bases and J by 0 bases, with 9 bases left in between. The CDR3, as DNA: TGTGCCAGCAGTGATTTAATCGGCTCCTACGAGCAGTACTTC. It encodes CASSDLIGSYEQYF.

The V gene is TRBV5-1, the J gene TRBJ2-1, with 7 bases identical to TRBD2. V was clipped by 0 bases and J by 6 bases; unmatched bases: 6. The CDR3 spans 15 residues. Germline V gene data show CDR1 as SGHRS and CDR2 as YFSETQ. The CDR3 DNA follows: TGCGCCAGCAGCTTGGCGGCGGGAGAAGGCAATGAGCAGTTCTTC. Translation: CASSLAAGEGNEQFF. The variable domain in full, completed from reference TRBV5-1 and TRBJ2-1, reads KAGVTQTPRYLIKTRGQQVTLSCSPISGHRSVSWYQQTPGQGLQFLFEYFSETQRNKGNFPGRFSGRQFSNSRSEMNVSTLELGDSALYLCASSLAAGEGNEQFFGPGTRLTVL.